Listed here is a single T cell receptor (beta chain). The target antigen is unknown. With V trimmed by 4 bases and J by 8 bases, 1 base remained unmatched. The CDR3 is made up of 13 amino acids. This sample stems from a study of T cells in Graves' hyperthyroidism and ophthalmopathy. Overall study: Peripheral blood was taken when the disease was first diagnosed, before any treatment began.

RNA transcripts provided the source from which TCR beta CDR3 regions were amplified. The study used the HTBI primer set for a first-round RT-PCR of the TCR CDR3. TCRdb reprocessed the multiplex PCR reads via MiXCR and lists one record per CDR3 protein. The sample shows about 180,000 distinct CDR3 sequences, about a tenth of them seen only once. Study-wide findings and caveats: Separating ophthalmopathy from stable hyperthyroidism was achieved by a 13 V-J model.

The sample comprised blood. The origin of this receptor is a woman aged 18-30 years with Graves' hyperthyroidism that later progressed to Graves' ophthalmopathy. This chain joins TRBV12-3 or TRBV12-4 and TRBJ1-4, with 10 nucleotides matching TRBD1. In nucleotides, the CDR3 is TGTGCCAGCAGTTGGGACAGGGGAGAAAAACTGTTTTTT. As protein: CASSWDRGEKLFF.